This TCR beta chain was documented in a study of cytomegalovirus exposure and HLA in healthy donors (dated by TCRdb to about 2017). Study-level background: An earlier analysis of approximately 640 of the donors reported 250 to 350 Gb of sequence data and approximately 110 million unique TCR beta sequences from 150 million to 200 million T cells. Around 320 gigabases of sequencing data and tens of millions of unique TCR sequences were included in an early release covering about 700 HLA-typed donors. Of the approximately 400 genotyped donors, 80% to 90% were placed in the genetic ancestry cluster associated with self-reported Caucasian donors. The study aimed to test whether cataloging public T cell receptors could reveal signatures of past pathogen exposure. The study profiled the T cell repertoires of hundreds of subjects by immunosequencing and related them to cytomegalovirus serostatus. Along with the roughly 670-subject first cohort, a separate validation cohort of over a hundred different subjects was used. To predict cytomegalovirus infection status, the study combined high-throughput TCR immunosequencing, statistical association of individual TCRs with disease status, and machine learning. To study patterns of TCR occurrence, a later analysis re-analyzed previously published TCR beta repertoires from 700 or so donors and added high-resolution HLA genotyping. In the later analysis, no new phenotypic data were used to find candidate immune exposures; instead, reliance was placed on TCR beta sequences and their occurrence across donors. An earlier analysis of around 580 of the donors used high-throughput TCR beta sequencing to judge whether each TCR beta V gene segment behaved as functional or pseudogenic. Donor age, sex, ethnicity and CMV serostatus were compiled alongside the repertoire data. A later genetic analysis used genome-wide SNP genotypes for about three fifths of the 666 donors, treating that subset as a discovery cohort. Every discovery cohort repertoire had been produced on one sequencing platform. Both class I and class II loci were covered by HLA typing, at four-digit resolution. The number of typed donors differed by locus: 629-630 for A, B, C, DRB1 and DQB1; about 520 for DQA1; approximately 600 for DPA1; and roughly 490 for DPB1. About five DR-DQ haplotypes were handled as single units for association and clustering, since linkage in the cohort was strong. On average, roughly 240,000 unique TCR beta nucleotide sequences were sequenced per donor among several hundred genotyped donors of the cohort, with 15% to 20% of those sequences being non-productive. Study-level results and caveats: In the study, about 150 TCR beta chains were listed as associated with cytomegalovirus. According to a later analysis, TCR association rates differed among HLA loci, with DRB1 alleles showing the most associated TCRs and HLA-C alleles showing the fewest. A cluster of highly shared sequence variants was judged likely to be a technical artifact of the sequencing pipeline. A later genetic analysis reported fewer N-insertions in productive TCRs among donors in an Asian-associated ancestry cluster than the roughly 700-donor mean. Specific HLA alleles were associated with roughly 17,000 TCR beta sequences at a false discovery rate of 0.05 in a later analysis. Because some donors lacked HLA typing at each locus, the association tests relied only on the typed subset. In vitro tests confirmed that three of the cytomegalovirus-associated TCR beta chains recognize cytomegalovirus antigens. The presence/absence analyses assumed that sequencing depth was roughly uniform across donors, and that assumption may not be true. Because counts were too low, some 16 rarely observed V segments, including chromosome 9 orphons, were excluded from the earlier analysis of 587 of the donors. A further reported finding was that TCR beta sequences accurately predicted the HLA-A and HLA-B alleles for most subjects in the first cohort. The authors suggested that the approach could potentially be generalized to other disease states and immunological phenotypes. Linkage disequilibrium might explain the correlated functional status among segregating V segments, but an unknown experimental factor could not be ruled out. In an earlier analysis of some 540 of the donors, most TCR beta V segments appeared in productive rearrangements about 87% or about 30% of the time, broadly matching IMGT annotations. An association between a missense DCLRE1C variant and V-gene and J-gene trimming of TCR beta chains was found in a later genetic analysis and replicated in an independent cohort. In a later analysis, HLA-associated TCR beta chains were found to be more clonally expanded and to have lower generation probabilities than equally common non-associated chains. According to a later analysis, most CMV-associated TCR beta chains appeared to be HLA-restricted, and the HLA associations seemed to be driven largely by CMV exposure. In both the original and validation cohorts, the classifier was reported to diagnose cytomegalovirus status with high specificity and sensitivity. Several of the top co-occurrence clusters appeared to be linked to parvovirus B19, influenza, CMV and Epstein-Barr virus, according to a later analysis. This cohort had only TCR beta chains sequenced, and the lack of alpha or paired-chain data limited which features could be detected. When HLA alleles, especially DR and DQ, strongly co-occurred, attributing TCR associations to individual alleles was difficult. While some public TCRs were present in many individuals, most TCR sequences turned up only very rarely across donors. The only immune exposure information available for the cohort was CMV serostatus. Some IMGT-functional V segments, including TRBV6-2 and TRBV6-3, could not be distinguished by the 87-base-pair reads and were therefore excluded.

Library preparation employed the immunoSEQ multiplex PCR assay. A mixture of 60 forward primers for TCR Vbeta segments and 13 reverse primers for TCR Jbeta segments was used in the multiplex PCR. Amplification of the CDR3 region of rearranged TCR beta genes was performed with a multiplex PCR assay on genomic DNA. The Illumina HiSeq System was used to sequence the amplified TCR beta libraries as 87-base-pair reads. Concerning the study's data processing: A later analysis tallied around 80 million unique TCR beta chains across the 640 or so repertoires, and approximately 12 million of those chains were shared by two or more donors. A nearest-neighbor algorithm error-corrected the raw reads and collapsed the reads into unique sequences, merging closely related sequences to remove PCR and sequencing errors. CDR3 sequences were aligned to IMGT reference sequences to assign V, D and J gene segments. Each retained sequence needed at least a six-nucleotide match to both a V gene segment and a J gene segment. A rearrangement counted as productive if the CDR3 had no stop codons and remained in frame with V and J, and every other rearrangement counted as non-productive. CDR3 was defined according to IMGT convention as the region running from the second conserved V-encoded cysteine to the conserved J-encoded phenylalanine. The earlier analysis of about 560 of the donors excluded any sequence lacking an unambiguous match to a single V gene segment. An earlier analysis of 500 to 700 of the donors classified V segments as functional when productive rearrangements were above 56.7% and as segregating when the standard deviation between donors was above 5%. A statistical classification framework was developed to diagnose cytomegalovirus status using the catalog of TCR beta chain sequences. A later analysis assigned V and J genes by comparing TCR nucleotide sequences with IMGT/GENE-DB human TR gene sequences. Using the TCRdist pipeline, a later analysis assigned CDR3 sequences along with most-parsimonious VDJ recombination scenarios. In a later analysis, each TCR beta chain was defined by its CDR3 amino acid sequence together with its V-gene family, and reads lacking a unique V-gene family were excluded. As a way to deal with suspected cross-contamination and a sequencing artifact, a later analysis dropped 592 nucleotide sequences that were highly shared and had low generation probability. A later analysis calculated a clonal expansion index for each public chain from normalized within-repertoire ranks of inferred template counts. In a later analysis, generation probabilities were computed using a VDJ recombination model fitted to out-of-frame rearrangements, and the results were checked against IGoR. A later analysis scored TCR-TCR, TCR-HLA and TCR-CMV co-occurrence with hypergeometric tests, applying a repertoire-size bias correction to TCR pairs. To estimate false discovery rates, a later analysis permuted the HLA or CMV assignments 20 times. In a later analysis, co-occurring TCRs were grouped using DBSCAN, with TCRdist sequence similarity added in when clustering inside HLA-allele-positive subsets. Repertoires with fewer than 30,000 or more than 120,000 public chains were left out of co-occurrence clustering, as were about 5 repertoires with anomalous nucleotide sharing. Here the immuneACCESS table is served through TCRdb, limited to in-frame sequences with V and J called. Missing clones are a known gap in these copies; in checked studies unresolved V genes cover under half, and the rest lacks a known reason. V, J and clone size were drawn from that table, and D and trimming were deduced from the DNA. The sample records some 130,000 clones, 77% of which are singletons. The leading ten clones occupy roughly 3.8% of the sample.

The CDR3 goes from the cysteine to the phenylalanine over 13 residues. Only the CDR3 region is kept as DNA, spanning 39 bases read in frame from base 1. V sheds 3 bases and J sheds 4 bases, leaving 12 bases between their ends. The germline V gene (reference sequence) yields GTSNPN for CDR1 and SVGIG for CDR2. A remark on this clone: Its antigen is currently not known. The input lacks base qualities; no much larger clone sits a single base away.

The cohort consisted of 600 or so healthy bone marrow donors. Cohort members were all nominally healthy when sampled, although unrecorded immune exposures were likely present. The donor tested CMV seronegative, placing the donor among the approximately 360 seronegative members of the cohort. A peripheral blood sample was collected from each donor, and TCR beta sequencing was performed on peripheral blood mononuclear cells. The Qiagen DNeasy Blood Extraction Kit was used to extract genomic DNA from the blood cell samples. The clonotype originates from a male donor in good health and CMV-seronegative. Here the chain combines TRBV30 and TRBJ1-2; TRBD1 could be the D gene, as 6 bases match. What was sequenced was PBMCs. The DNA sequence follows: TGTGCCTGGAGGGGGGGGGCCGGCTATGGCTACACCTTC. Its coded protein is CAWRGGAGYGYTF.